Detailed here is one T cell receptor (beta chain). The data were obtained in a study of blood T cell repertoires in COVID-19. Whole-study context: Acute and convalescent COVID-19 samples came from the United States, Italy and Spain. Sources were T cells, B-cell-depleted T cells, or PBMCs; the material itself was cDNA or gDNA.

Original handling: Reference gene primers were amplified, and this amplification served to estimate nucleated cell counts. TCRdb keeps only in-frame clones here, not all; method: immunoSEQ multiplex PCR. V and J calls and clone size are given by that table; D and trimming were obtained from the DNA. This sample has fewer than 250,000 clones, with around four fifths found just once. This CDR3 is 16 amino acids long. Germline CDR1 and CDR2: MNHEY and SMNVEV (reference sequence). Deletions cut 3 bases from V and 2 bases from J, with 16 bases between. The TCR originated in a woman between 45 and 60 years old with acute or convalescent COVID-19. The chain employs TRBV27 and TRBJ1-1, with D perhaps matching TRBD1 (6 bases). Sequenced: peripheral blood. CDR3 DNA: TGTGCCAGCAGTTTCCTGGGGGGGCGCAGTAACACTGAAGCTTTCTTT. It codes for CASSFLGGRSNTEAFF.